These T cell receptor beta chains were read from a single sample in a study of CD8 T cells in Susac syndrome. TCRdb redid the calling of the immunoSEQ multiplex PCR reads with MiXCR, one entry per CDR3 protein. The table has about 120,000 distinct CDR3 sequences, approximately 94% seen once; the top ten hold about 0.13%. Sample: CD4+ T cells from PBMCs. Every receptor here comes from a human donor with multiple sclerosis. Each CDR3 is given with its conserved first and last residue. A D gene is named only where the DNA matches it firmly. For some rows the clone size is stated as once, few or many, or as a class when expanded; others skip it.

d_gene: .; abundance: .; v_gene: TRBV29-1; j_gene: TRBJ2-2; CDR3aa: CSALASSGRGELFF; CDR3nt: TGCAGCGCGTTAGCCTCTTCAGGGCGCGGGGAGCTGTTTTTT
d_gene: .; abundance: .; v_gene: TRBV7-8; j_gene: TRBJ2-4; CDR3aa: CASRERDTGRQYF; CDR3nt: TGTGCCAGCAGAGAACGGGACACCGGGCGTCAGTACTTC
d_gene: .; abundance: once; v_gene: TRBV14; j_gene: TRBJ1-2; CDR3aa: CASSQERVAGYTF; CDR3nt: TGTGCCAGCAGCCAAGAAAGGGTGGCTGGCTACACCTTC
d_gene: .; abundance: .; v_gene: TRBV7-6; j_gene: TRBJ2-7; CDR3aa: CASSLAASYEQYF; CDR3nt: TGTGCCAGCAGCTTAGCGGCTAGCTACGAGCAGTACTTC
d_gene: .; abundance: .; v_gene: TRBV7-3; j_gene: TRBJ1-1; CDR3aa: CASSLEGMNTEAFF; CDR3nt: TGTGCCAGCAGCTTAGAAGGGATGAACACTGAAGCTTTCTTT
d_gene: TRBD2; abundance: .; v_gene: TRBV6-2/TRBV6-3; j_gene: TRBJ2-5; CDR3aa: CASGRRRTSGGQFQETQYF; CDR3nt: TGTGCCAGCGGACGAAGACGGACTAGCGGGGGCCAATTTCAAGAGACCCAGTACTTC
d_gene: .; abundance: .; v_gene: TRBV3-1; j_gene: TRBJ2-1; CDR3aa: CASSPLPGNEQFF; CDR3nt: TGTGCCAGCAGCCCCCTGCCGGGCAATGAGCAGTTCTTC
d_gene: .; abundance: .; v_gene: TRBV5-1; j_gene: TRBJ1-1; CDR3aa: CASATGAVMNTEAFF; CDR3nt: TGCGCCAGCGCTACCGGGGCAGTCATGAACACTGAAGCTTTCTTT
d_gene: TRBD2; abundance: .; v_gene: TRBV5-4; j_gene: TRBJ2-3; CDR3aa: CASSAGAGGGTDTQYF; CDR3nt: TGTGCCAGCAGCGCAGGAGCGGGGGGCGGCACAGATACGCAGTATTTT
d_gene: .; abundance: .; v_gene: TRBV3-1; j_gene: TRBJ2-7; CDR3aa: CASSQDLQPSYEQYF; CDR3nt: TGTGCCAGCAGCCAAGACTTACAGCCCTCCTACGAGCAGTACTTC
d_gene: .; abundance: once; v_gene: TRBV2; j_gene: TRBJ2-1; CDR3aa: CASRAEVNEQFF; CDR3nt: TGTGCCAGCAGGGCGGAGGTAAATGAGCAGTTCTTC
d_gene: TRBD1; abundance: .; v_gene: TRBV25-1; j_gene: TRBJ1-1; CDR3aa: CASSGQGLTEAFF; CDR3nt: TGTGCCAGCAGTGGACAGGGACTCACTGAAGCTTTCTTT
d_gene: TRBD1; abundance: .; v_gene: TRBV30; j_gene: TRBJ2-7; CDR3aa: CAWSAGQGNYEQYF; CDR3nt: TGTGCCTGGAGTGCGGGACAGGGGAACTACGAGCAGTACTTC
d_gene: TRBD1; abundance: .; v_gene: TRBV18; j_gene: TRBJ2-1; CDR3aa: CASFGPGGQGRGNEQFF; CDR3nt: TGTGCCAGCTTCGGACCAGGGGGACAGGGGAGGGGCAATGAGCAGTTCTTC
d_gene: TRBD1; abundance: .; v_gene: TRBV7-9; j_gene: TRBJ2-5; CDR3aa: CASSPRQGTETQYF; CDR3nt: TGTGCCAGCAGCCCGCGACAGGGGACAGAGACCCAGTACTTC
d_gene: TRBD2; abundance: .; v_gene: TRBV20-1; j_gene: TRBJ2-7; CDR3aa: CSARGTAGARSSYEQYF; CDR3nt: TGCAGTGCTAGAGGAACAGCGGGAGCCAGGAGCTCCTACGAGCAGTACTTC
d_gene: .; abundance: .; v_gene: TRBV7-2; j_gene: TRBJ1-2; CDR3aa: CASSLAPGTYGYTF; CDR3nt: TGTGCCAGCAGCTTAGCCCCAGGCACCTATGGCTACACCTTC
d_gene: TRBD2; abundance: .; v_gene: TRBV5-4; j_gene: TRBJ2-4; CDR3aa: CASSLVPAGVAKNIQYF; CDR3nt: TGTGCCAGCAGCTTGGTTCCAGCGGGAGTGGCCAAAAACATTCAGTACTTC
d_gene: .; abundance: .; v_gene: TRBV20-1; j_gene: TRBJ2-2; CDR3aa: CSASNKANTGELFF; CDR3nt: TGCAGTGCTAGTAACAAGGCGAACACCGGGGAGCTGTTTTTT
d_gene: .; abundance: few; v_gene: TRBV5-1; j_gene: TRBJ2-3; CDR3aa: CASSPDGDTQYF; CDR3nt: TGCGCCAGCAGCCCTGATGGGGATACGCAGTATTTT